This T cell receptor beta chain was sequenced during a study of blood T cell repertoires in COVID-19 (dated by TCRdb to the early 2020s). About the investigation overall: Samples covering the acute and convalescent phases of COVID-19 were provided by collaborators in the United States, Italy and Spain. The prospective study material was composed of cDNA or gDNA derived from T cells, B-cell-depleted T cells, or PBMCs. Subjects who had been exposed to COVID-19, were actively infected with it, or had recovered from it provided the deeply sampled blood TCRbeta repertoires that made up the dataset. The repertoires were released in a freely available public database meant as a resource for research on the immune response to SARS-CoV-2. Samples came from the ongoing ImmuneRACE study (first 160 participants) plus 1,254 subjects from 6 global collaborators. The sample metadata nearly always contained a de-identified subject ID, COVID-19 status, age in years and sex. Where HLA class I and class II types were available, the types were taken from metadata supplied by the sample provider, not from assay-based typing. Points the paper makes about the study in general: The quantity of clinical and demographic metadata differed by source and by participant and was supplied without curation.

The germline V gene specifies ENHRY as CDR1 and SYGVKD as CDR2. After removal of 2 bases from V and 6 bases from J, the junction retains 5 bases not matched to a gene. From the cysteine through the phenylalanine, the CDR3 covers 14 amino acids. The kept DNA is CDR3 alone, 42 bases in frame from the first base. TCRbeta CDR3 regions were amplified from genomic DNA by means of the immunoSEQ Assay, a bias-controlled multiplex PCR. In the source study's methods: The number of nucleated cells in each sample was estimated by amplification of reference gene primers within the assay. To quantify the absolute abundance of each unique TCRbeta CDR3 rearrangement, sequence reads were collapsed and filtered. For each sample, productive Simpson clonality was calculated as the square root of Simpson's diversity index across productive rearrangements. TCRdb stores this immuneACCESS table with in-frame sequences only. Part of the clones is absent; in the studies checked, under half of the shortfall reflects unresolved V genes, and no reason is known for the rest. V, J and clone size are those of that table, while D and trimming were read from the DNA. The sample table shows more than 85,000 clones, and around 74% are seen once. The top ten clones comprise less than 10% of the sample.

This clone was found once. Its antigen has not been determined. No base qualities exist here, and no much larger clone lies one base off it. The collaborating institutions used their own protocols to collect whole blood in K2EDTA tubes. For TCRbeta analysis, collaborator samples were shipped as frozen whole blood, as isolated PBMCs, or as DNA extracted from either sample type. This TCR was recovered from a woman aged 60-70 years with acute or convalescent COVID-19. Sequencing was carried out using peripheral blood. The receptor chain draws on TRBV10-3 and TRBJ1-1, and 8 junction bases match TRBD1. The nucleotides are TGTGCCATCAGTGAGCGGACAGGGAGTGCTGAAGCTTTCTTT. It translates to CAISERTGSAEAFF.